This is a list of T cell receptor beta chains from one sample in a study of B cell selection in AIRE deficiency. Sequencing used immunoSEQ multiplex PCR; TCRdb keeps in-frame clones, though not all of them. The repertoire includes about 22,000 clones, about 90% of them detected once, and roughly 1.4% sits in the top ten. Sequencing input: CD4+CD25+ Tregs sorted from PBMCs. These TCRs come from a human donor in good health. Both conserved end residues are part of each CDR3. The D gene is left open where the match is weak. Clone size is stated in some rows and not others, as once, few, many or a class when expanded.

clone size | J gene | D gene | V gene | CDR3 DNA | CDR3 protein
. | TRBJ1-3 | . | TRBV19 | TGTGCCAGTAGTCGCTGGGGCCAGGACTCTGGAAACACCATATATTTT | CASSRWGQDSGNTIYF
. | TRBJ2-3 | . | TRBV6-5 | TGTGCCAGCAGCTCCTCGGGGATCAGTACGCAGTATTTT | CASSSSGISTQYF
. | TRBJ2-3 | . | TRBV11-2 | TGTGCCAGCAGCTTTTCCAGAGGAACAGATACGCAGTATTTT | CASSFSRGTDTQYF
once | TRBJ1-2 | . | TRBV18 | TGTGCCAGCTCACCACCGACAGGTAGAGCTAACTATGGCTACACCTTC | CASSPPTGRANYGYTF
. | TRBJ2-5 | . | TRBV10-2 | TGCGCCAGCATCACGGGGACGGGGGAGACCCAGTACTTC | CASITGTGETQYF
. | TRBJ1-1 | TRBD1 | TRBV7-9 | TGTGCCAGCAGCTTAGGGGACAGGGGACCCACTGAAGCTTTCTTT | CASSLGDRGPTEAFF
. | TRBJ2-7 | . | TRBV4-1 | TGCGCCAGCAGCCAAGATTGGTACGACGGGGCCTACGAGCAGTACTTC | CASSQDWYDGAYEQYF
. | TRBJ2-2 | TRBD1 | TRBV11-3 | TGTGCCAGCAGCTTAGGACAGGGGGGTGCGGCGGAGCTGTTTTTT | CASSLGQGGAAELFF
. | TRBJ2-4 | . | TRBV6-6 | TGTGCCAGCAGCCGGGACGGGAAAAACATTCAGTACTTC | CASSRDGKNIQYF
. | TRBJ1-4 | TRBD1 | TRBV7-9 | TGTGCCAGCAGCTCCGGCGGGGGGGACAGTAATGAAAAACTGTTTTTT | CASSSGGGDSNEKLFF
. | TRBJ2-5 | . | TRBV11-2 | TGTGCCAGCAGCTTAGCCCCTTGGACATCCGGCTGGTCCGAAGAGACCCAGTACTTC | CASSLAPWTSGWSEETQYF
. | TRBJ2-6 | TRBD1 | TRBV6-5 | TGTGCCAGCAGCCTACAGGGGTACGGGGCCAACGTCCTGACTTTC | CASSLQGYGANVLTF
. | TRBJ1-1 | . | TRBV12-2 | TGTGCAAGTCGCACCGGGACAGGTCGGATTGGCACTGAAGCTTTCTTT | CASRTGTGRIGTEAFF
. | TRBJ2-5 | TRBD1 | TRBV6-6 | TGTGCCAGCAGTTCACCGGGACAGGGGAAAGAGACCCAGTACTTC | CASSSPGQGKETQYF
few | TRBJ2-2 | TRBD2 | TRBV19 | TGTGCCAGTAGTCTCGGACTAGCGGGGACCGGGGAGCTGTTTTTT | CASSLGLAGTGELFF